Shown below are 28 T cell receptor beta chains from a single sample sequenced in a study of cytomegalovirus exposure and HLA in healthy donors. Both 60 Vbeta primers and 13 Jbeta primers went into the PCR. The data were produced by immunoSEQ multiplex PCR, yet TCRdb's version contains in-frame clones alone and is incomplete. The data contain approximately 90,000 clones, 65% to 80% of them singletons. Sequenced: PBMCs. The receptor set was obtained from a man aged 40-50 years in good health and CMV-seronegative.

This clone has more than one count but fewer than ten. V gene TRBV4-1 combines with J gene TRBJ2-7; possible D gene TRBD2, 5 bases. The CDR3 extends over 15 amino acids. The V end lost 0 bases, the J end lost 2 bases, and 11 bases lay between the germline ends. Germline V CDR1 and CDR2: MGHRA, YSYEKL. CDR3 residues: CASSQDLIGAYEQYF. For the CDR3, the DNA is TGCGCCAGCAGCCAAGATCTTATCGGGGCCTACGAGCAGTACTTC.

The V gene is TRBV2, the J gene TRBJ1-4, with D maybe TRBD1 (6 bases). CDR1 is SNHLY and CDR2 is FYNNEI in the germline V gene. CDR3 length: 16 amino acids. V dropped 4 bases and J dropped 2 bases, with 14 bases sitting between them. The CDR3 here is CASSGSTGITNEKLFF. CDR3 nucleotide sequence: TGTGCCAGCAGTGGATCTACAGGGATTACTAATGAAAAACTGTTTTTT.

The chain employs TRBV28 and TRBJ2-1; TRBD1 might be the D (6 bases). V gave up 4 bases and J gave up 7 bases, with 11 bases separating them. The CDR3 totals 13 residues. CDR1 is MDHEN, CDR2 SYDVKM, per germline. In DNA, the CDR3 is TGTGCCAGCAGTTGGGGGCACGGAAATGAGCAGTTCTTC. This sequence encodes CASSWGHGNEQFF.

Here the CDR3 DNA reads TGTGCCAGCAGTGGACAGACAACTAACTATGGCTACACCTTC. Translation gives CASSGQTTNYGYTF. The J gene is TRBJ1-2, the V gene TRBV6-6, with a weak D call TRBD1 (6 bases). Deletions cut 5 bases from V and 0 bases from J, with 10 bases between. Germline CDR1 MNHNY, CDR2 SVGAGI (reference sequence). The CDR3 is 14 amino acids.

The CDR3 sequence: CASSDFQGHQNIQYF. DNA for the CDR3: TGTGCCAGCAGTGACTTTCAGGGTCACCAAAACATTCAGTACTTC. The gene calls are TRBV6-1 and TRBJ2-4; maybe TRBD1 (5 bases). Trimming took 3 bases from V and 5 from J, leaving 14 bases between them. The germline gives CDR1 MNHNS, CDR2 SASEGT. The CDR3 totals 15 residues.

The J gene is TRBJ2-6, the V gene TRBV5-1; D is perhaps TRBD2 (6 bases). This CDR3 is built from 16 residues. Germline assignment: CDR1 SGHRS and CDR2 YFSETQ. V was clipped by 4 bases and J by 3 bases, with 14 bases between them. This CDR3 is CASSLTAGYGANVLTF. The DNA of the CDR3 is TGCGCCAGCAGCCTCACGGCGGGGTATGGGGCCAACGTCCTGACTTTC.

This clone was seen only a few times. The chain is built from TRBV6-1 and TRBJ1-1; TRBD1 matches 7 bases. Trimming cost V 1 base and J 1 base; bases outside gene matches: 3. The CDR3 length is 15 residues. Germline CDR1 MNHNS, CDR2 SASEGT. The CDR3 DNA follows: TGTGCCAGCAGTGAAGGAGGGACAGCGAACACTGAAGCTTTCTTT. This translates into CASSEGGTANTEAFF.

The J gene is TRBJ1-5, the V gene TRBV19, with no clear D. The CDR3 spans 14 residues. Germline CDR1 LNHDA, CDR2 SQIVND (reference sequence). Trimming took 6 bases from V and 2 from J, leaving 11 bases between them. The CDR3 is CASRGGRGNQPQHF. The CDR3, as DNA: TGTGCCAGTAGGGGAGGGAGGGGCAATCAGCCCCAGCATTTT.

The V call is TRBV2, the J call TRBJ1-6; TRBD1 might be the D (6 bases). The CDR3 contains 14 residues. Germline CDR1 SNHLY, CDR2 FYNNEI. The ends were cut back, 10 bases at V and 7 bases at J, with 17 bases in the middle. The DNA for the CDR3 is TGTGCCACCCGCGGGGGGGCACGGAATTCACCCCTCCACTTT. It is translated as CATRGGARNSPLHF.

The chain joins TRBV6-5 to TRBJ1-5; no firm D call. The germline gives CDR1 MNHEY, CDR2 SVGAGI. Trimming shortened V by 5 bases and J by 5 bases, and 10 bases separated the two germline ends. The CDR3 sequence is 13 residues long. The CDR3 reads CASSAGLYQPQHF. The CDR3 DNA is TGTGCCAGCAGTGCCGGGTTATATCAGCCCCAGCATTTT.

In this sample, this clone turned up a few times. This chain joins TRBV5-4 and TRBJ1-4, with a tentative D call TRBD1 (6 bases). Trimming shortened V by 4 bases and J by 8 bases, and 15 bases separated the two germline ends. CDR3 size: 14 residues. CDR1 and CDR2 from the germline V gene are SGHNT and YYREEE (reference sequence). The CDR3 here is CASSLGWDTEKLFF. DNA of the CDR3: TGTGCCAGCAGCCTCGGTTGGGACACAGAAAAACTGTTTTTT.

The chain employs TRBV19 and TRBJ2-5; TRBD2 matches 9 bases. V lost 10 bases and J lost 2; bases outside the gene matches: 8. CDR1 is LNHDA, CDR2 SQIVND, per germline (reference sequence). This CDR3 comprises 14 residues. The CDR3 sequence is CATRRAGGQETQYF. CDR3 bases: TGTGCCACCCGACGAGCGGGGGGACAAGAGACCCAGTACTTC.

The chain joins TRBV6-5 to TRBJ2-5, with D perhaps matching TRBD1 (5 bases). There are 14 residues in the CDR3. Germline values: CDR1 MNHEY, CDR2 SVGAGI. The CDR3 DNA follows: TGTGCTACTAATAAGGACGACAGCCAAGAGACCCAGTACTTC. Its translation is CATNKDDSQETQYF.

V is TRBV6-5 and J is TRBJ1-5; TRBD1 agrees at 8 bases. V shed 4 bases and J 6 bases; nucleotides not matched to a gene: 8. The CDR3 runs 15 residues. Germline CDR1 is MNHEY and CDR2 is SVGAGI. In DNA form, the CDR3 reads TGTGCCAGCAGTTCCACAGGGGGGCTTCTTCAGCCCCAGCATTTT. Translation: CASSSTGGLLQPQHF.

Remarks on this clone: Because the CDR3 is missing its conserved closing phenylalanine or tryptophan, this is likely a read error. The chain links TRBV11-2 to TRBJ1-6; D gene ambiguous. Trimming stripped 5 bases from V and 5 bases from J, with 7 bases between. CDR1 is SGHAT, CDR2 FQNNGV, per germline. CDR3 length equals 13 residues. The CDR3 coding sequence is TGTGCCAGCAGCCCCATAAATAATTCACCCCTCCACTCT. Its protein is CASSPINNSPLHS.

The chain has TRBV29-1 and TRBJ2-5; 12 nucleotides agree with TRBD1. This CDR3 spans 13 amino acids. The V segment lost 4 bases and the J segment 5 bases; nucleotides outside the gene matches: 2. Germline lookup yields CDR1 SQVTM and CDR2 ANQGSEA. The CDR3 protein is CSVGDRGPETQYF. The CDR3 nucleotides read TGCAGCGTTGGGGACAGGGGGCCTGAGACCCAGTACTTC.

The CDR3 DNA follows: TGCAGCGTGGCGACAGTAGACCCCTACGAGCAGTACTTC. It codes for CSVATVDPYEQYF. J is TRBJ2-5 and V is TRBV29-1, with D possibly matching TRBD1 (5 bases). The J call may be faulty, since TRBJ2-7 better matches the DNA end. The length of the CDR3 is 13 residues. Germline V gives CDR1 SQVTM, CDR2 ANQGSEA.

V is TRBV5-1 and J is TRBJ2-1; 7 nucleotides line up with TRBD2. The CDR3 consists of 14 residues. The V segment lost 4 bases and the J segment 8 bases; nucleotides outside the gene matches: 9. Germline V gene sequence: CDR1 SGHRS, CDR2 YFSETQ. CDR3 protein: CASSRLAGGYEQFF. CDR3 in DNA: TGCGCCAGCAGCCGACTAGCCGGGGGGTATGAGCAGTTCTTC.

As for this clone: At one of its ends the junction is not consistent with the germline gene, which may arise from a read error. The chain combines TRBV7-8 with TRBJ1-1; D ambiguous. The CDR3 totals 15 residues. CDR1 and CDR2 (germline): SGHVS, FQNEAQ. CDR3 bases: TGTGCCAGCAGCTCTTGGAGTACCGGGAACGCTGAAGCTTTCTTT. Translation gives CASSSWSTGNAEAFF.

This clone was picked up a small number of times. The chain employs TRBV6-5 and TRBJ1-5, with no clear D. Germline V CDR1 and CDR2: MNHEY, SVGAGI. The CDR3 length is 16 residues. Trimming shortened V by 4 bases and J by 0 bases, and 13 bases separated the two germline ends. Here the CDR3 reads CASSSRGAYSNQPQHF. In nucleotides, the CDR3 is TGTGCCAGCAGTTCTCGGGGTGCCTATAGCAATCAGCCCCAGCATTTT.

This chain links TRBV15 with TRBJ1-6; weak D call: TRBD1 (5 bases). From germline, CDR1 is LNHNV and CDR2 YYDKDF (reference sequence). The length of the CDR3 is 15 residues. V dropped 6 bases and J dropped 7 bases, with 16 bases sitting between them. The CDR3 loop reads CATRSVQGANSPLHF. The CDR3 DNA reads TGTGCCACCAGGTCAGTCCAGGGCGCCAATTCACCCCTCCACTTT.

DNA of the CDR3: TGCGCCAGCAGCCAGGAACTAGACTCCTCCTACGAGCAGTACTTC. Protein sequence: CASSQELDSSYEQYF. The chain couples TRBV4-3 to TRBJ2-7, with a tentative D call TRBD2 (5 bases). Germline CDR1 and CDR2: LGHNA and YSLEER. The CDR3 has 15 residues. Trimming left V 3 bases short and J 0 bases short, with 12 bases between.

V usage is TRBV5-5 and J usage is TRBJ1-3, with TRBD1 identical over 7 bases. V lost 4 bases, J lost 4 bases, and 5 bases stayed unmatched. Germline V gene data show CDR1 as SGHKS and CDR2 as YYEKEE (reference sequence). This CDR3 region has 14 residues. CDR3 sequence reads: CASSPTGTGNTIYF. CDR3 sequence (DNA): TGTGCCAGCAGCCCGACAGGGACGGGAAACACCATATATTTT.

The chain employs TRBV7-2 and TRBJ2-3; 10 positions agree with TRBD2. V trimming: 4 bases; J trimming: 5 bases; junction bases outside the gene matches: 12. CDR3 length: 17 residues. The germline V gene has CDR1 SGHTA and CDR2 FQGNSA. CDR3 nucleotide sequence: TGTGCCAGCAGCTCCCGACTAGCGGGTCTCACCGGAGATACGCAGTATTTT. This translates into CASSSRLAGLTGDTQYF.

The sample holds a few counts of this clone. The chain carries TRBV5-1 and TRBJ2-4; 9 nucleotides match TRBD1. CDR3 length equals 14 residues. Trimming at V came to 1 base and at J to 11 bases, leaving 7 bases not matched to a gene. Germline V gives CDR1 SGHRS, CDR2 YFSETQ. This CDR3 is CASSLTTTGGFQYF. CDR3 coding DNA: TGCGCCAGCAGCTTGACCACGACAGGGGGGTTTCAGTACTTC. Full variable domain (remainder filled in from reference TRBV5-1 and TRBJ2-4): KAGVTQTPRYLIKTRGQQVTLSCSPISGHRSVSWYQQTPGQGLQFLFEYFSETQRNKGNFPGRFSGRQFSNSRSEMNVSTLELGDSALYLCASSLTTTGGFQYFGAGTRLSVL.

The rearrangement uses TRBV6-5 and TRBJ1-1, with D hard to call. This CDR3 contains 14 residues. V lost 0 bases and J 1 base, leaving 6 bases between the germline ends. Germline V gene lookup returns CDR1 MNHEY and CDR2 SVGAGI. The CDR3 sequence is CASSYSTPNTEAFF. The CDR3 DNA sequence: TGTGCCAGCAGTTACTCCACACCGAACACTGAAGCTTTCTTT.

V and J are TRBV10-3 and TRBJ2-1, with 12 positions matching TRBD2. J lost 6 bases, V lost 6 bases, and 9 bases had no gene match. This CDR3 is built from 16 residues. The germline V gene has CDR1 ENHRY and CDR2 SYGVKD. CDR3 sequence (DNA): TGTGCCATCAGGCCCGACCTAGCGGGGGGGCTCAATGAGCAGTTCTTC. This sequence encodes CAIRPDLAGGLNEQFF.

The V gene is TRBV28, the J gene TRBJ1-2; D perhaps matches TRBD1 (6 bases). Germline V CDR1 and CDR2: MDHEN, SYDVKM. The V end lost 11 bases, the J end lost 5 bases, and 12 bases lay between the germline ends. CDR3 length equals 11 residues. CDR3 protein: CAPWTVYGYTF. The CDR3 region has the DNA TGTGCCCCTTGGACAGTTTATGGCTACACCTTC.